The 23 T cell receptor beta chains in this list originate from one sample, sequenced in a study of blood T cell repertoires in COVID-19. TCRdb keeps only in-frame clones here, not all; method: immunoSEQ multiplex PCR. Of tens of thousands of clones listed, around 81% are singletons. The sequencing sample was made of peripheral blood. Receptor source: a man aged 70-80 years with acute or convalescent COVID-19.

The chain is built from TRBV11-1 and TRBJ1-3, with 8 bases matching TRBD1. V lost 5 bases and J lost 1; bases outside the gene matches: 7. The CDR3 has 16 residues. The germline gives CDR1 SGHAT, CDR2 FQDESV (reference sequence). CDR3: CASSPRQGSSGNTIYF. CDR3 sequence (DNA): TGTGCCAGCAGCCCACGACAGGGGTCTTCTGGAAACACCATATATTTT.

This chain links TRBV18 with TRBJ2-5; no firm D call. Trimming left V 3 bases short and J 2 bases short, with 10 bases between. The CDR3 has 14 residues. In germline, CDR1 is KGHSH, CDR2 LQKENI. The CDR3 bases are TGTGCCAGCTCACCCAACGCGGATCAAGAGACCCAGTACTTC. This translates into CASSPNADQETQYF.

The chain combines TRBV7-3 with TRBJ2-3, with D possibly being TRBD2 (7 bases). Per germline, CDR1 SGHTA and CDR2 FQGTGA. V gave up 4 bases and J gave up 14 bases, with 19 bases separating them. This CDR3 has 13 residues. DNA for the CDR3: TGTGCCAGCAGCTCCCTTGGAGGGGGGGCCACGTATTTT. Its translation: CASSSLGGGATYF.

V usage is TRBV6-6 and J usage is TRBJ2-3, with D tentatively TRBD2 (5 bases). The CDR3 length is 16 residues. V dropped 5 bases and J dropped 0 bases, with 15 bases sitting between them. The germline V gene encodes CDR1 MNHNY and CDR2 SVGAGI (reference sequence). The CDR3 nucleotides are TGTGCCAGCAGTACCGGACTGTCTACTAGCACAGATACGCAGTATTTT. The encoded protein is CASSTGLSTSTDTQYF.

The gene calls are TRBV6-1 and TRBJ1-2; D call uncertain. The germline V gene encodes CDR1 MNHNS and CDR2 SASEGT. The V gene lost 1 base and the J gene lost 1 base, with 16 bases spanning the gap. The CDR3 is made up of 17 amino acids. The CDR3 loop is CASSEVFGGSNNYGYTF. For the CDR3, the DNA is TGTGCCAGCAGTGAAGTGTTCGGCGGCAGCAATAACTATGGCTACACCTTC.

The genes are TRBV13 and TRBJ1-1; 11 nucleotides line up with TRBD1. The length of the CDR3 is 16 residues. Per the germline V gene, CDR1 is PRHDT and CDR2 is FYEKMQ (reference sequence). V lost 2 bases, J lost 2 bases, and 4 bases stayed unmatched. CDR3 sequence reads: CASSLTWTGGNTEAFF. CDR3 nucleotides: TGTGCCAGCAGCTTAACCTGGACAGGGGGCAACACTGAAGCTTTCTTT.

This clone appeared once. CDR3 sequence (DNA): TGCGCCAGCAGCCAAGATAGTGGACTGCCCCAGCATTTT. Its protein product is CASSQDSGLPQHF. The V call is TRBV4-1, the J call TRBJ1-5; D ambiguous. Trimming removed 0 bases from V and 9 bases from J, with 9 bases in between. The CDR3 length is 13 residues. The germline V gene has CDR1 MGHRA and CDR2 YSYEKL.

J is TRBJ2-3 and V is TRBV9; maybe TRBD1 (5 bases). CDR3 length equals 14 residues. Germline values: CDR1 SGDLS, CDR2 YYNGEE. The V and J ends lost 6 bases and 2 bases respectively, with 13 bases between them. The CDR3 region has the DNA TGTGCCAGCAACGCAGGGCCGTACACAGATACGCAGTATTTT. Amino acids: CASNAGPYTDTQYF.

The chain links TRBV5-4 to TRBJ1-2; 10 bases line up with TRBD1. Germline CDR1 is SGHNT and CDR2 is YYREEE (reference sequence). V lost 4 bases to trimming and J lost 5 bases; unmatched junction nucleotides: 2. CDR3 size: 13 residues. CDR3 DNA sequence: TGTGCCAGCAGCACGGGACAGGGGTATGGCTACACCTTC. Amino acids: CASSTGQGYGYTF.

This chain uses TRBV10-3 with TRBJ1-5, with a possible D match to TRBD1 (5 bases). This CDR3 is built from 15 residues. The germline V gene has CDR1 ENHRY and CDR2 SYGVKD. Deletions cut 0 bases from V and 2 bases from J, with 8 bases between. CDR3 loop: CAISESMTGNQPQHF. Here the CDR3 DNA reads TGTGCCATCAGTGAGTCGATGACAGGCAATCAGCCCCAGCATTTT.

The chain combines TRBV19 with TRBJ1-2; D perhaps matches TRBD1 (6 bases). The germline gives CDR1 LNHDA, CDR2 SQIVND (reference sequence). Trimming removed 9 bases from V and 8 bases from J, with 19 bases in between. The CDR3 is 13 amino acids. The CDR3 loop is CASSSQGWNGYTF. CDR3 bases: TGTGCCAGCAGCTCACAGGGCTGGAACGGCTACACCTTC.

CDR3 amino acids: CASSTGDGNQPQHF. The CDR3 DNA reads TGTGCCAGCTCTACAGGGGACGGCAATCAGCCCCAGCATTTT. The chain is built from TRBV18 and TRBJ1-5; 7 bases line up with TRBD1. Germline lookup yields CDR1 KGHSH and CDR2 LQKENI. Trimming removed 6 bases from V and 2 bases from J; junction bases left unmatched: 4. This CDR3 is 14 amino acids long.

The chain has TRBV11-2 and TRBJ1-2; 7 nucleotides agree with TRBD1. CDR1 is SGHAT and CDR2 is FQNNGV in the germline V gene. V lost 3 bases, J lost 10 bases, and 5 bases stayed unmatched. The CDR3 runs 12 residues. DNA for the CDR3: TGTGCCAGCAGCTTTGAGGGGGCGGACTACACCTTC. Its translation: CASSFEGADYTF. The complete variable domain, with remaining parts taken from reference TRBV11-2 and TRBJ1-2, reads EAGVAQSPRYKIIEKRQSVAFWCNPISGHATLYWYQQILGQGPKLLIQFQNNGVVDDSQLPKDRFSAERLKGVDSTLKIQPAKLEDSAVYLCASSFEGADYTFGSGTRLTVV.

This chain joins TRBV18 and TRBJ2-1; D is uncertain. CDR1 KGHSH and CDR2 LQKENI come from the germline V gene. The V end was cut by 6 bases, the J end by 5 bases, with 14 bases between. This CDR3 is built from 14 residues. This chain's CDR3 is CASSPVMADNEQFF. The CDR3, as DNA: TGTGCCAGCTCCCCCGTTATGGCTGACAATGAGCAGTTCTTC.

The gene calls are TRBV5-5 and TRBJ2-1, with a possible D match to TRBD2 (5 bases). Trimming shortened V by 1 base and J by 6 bases, and 20 bases separated the two germline ends. CDR1 and CDR2 from the germline V gene are SGHKS and YYEKEE (reference sequence). The CDR3 totals 17 residues. The CDR3 reads CASSLKAGTLSGNEQFF. The CDR3 nucleotides are TGTGCCAGCAGCTTGAAGGCGGGCACACTAAGCGGCAATGAGCAGTTCTTC.

The V and J genes are TRBV16 and TRBJ1-1; D unresolved. V was shortened by 1 base and J by 7 bases, with 10 bases between the two germline ends. The CDR3 has 13 amino acids. Germline V lookup: CDR1 KGHSY, CDR2 FQNENV. The CDR3 reads CASSQYLKNEAFF. CDR3 coding DNA: TGTGCCAGCAGCCAATACTTGAAAAATGAAGCTTTCTTT.

The chain combines TRBV6-5 with TRBJ1-6; TRBD1 matches at 7 bases. The germline CDR1 and CDR2 sequences are MNHEY and SVGAGI. The CDR3 extends over 14 amino acids. Trimming cost V 4 bases and J 6 bases; bases outside gene matches: 3. CDR3 DNA: TGTGCCAGCAGTTCCCGGGACAGTAATTCACCCCTCCACTTT. It codes for CASSSRDSNSPLHF.

The chain recombines TRBV7-8 with TRBJ2-1, with D possibly TRBD1 on 6 matching bases. Trimming removed 2 bases from V and 12 bases from J, with 11 bases in between. CDR1 and CDR2 (germline): SGHVS, FQNEAQ. The CDR3 runs 12 residues. The CDR3 region is CASSLWDNRQFF. CDR3 coding DNA: TGTGCCAGCAGCTTATGGGACAACAGGCAGTTCTTC.

This chain links TRBV9 with TRBJ1-1; TRBD1 might be the D (6 bases). The CDR3 is 14 residues long. With 2 bases removed from V and 2 bases from J, the gap between germline ends came to 10 bases. Germline V gives CDR1 SGDLS, CDR2 YYNGEE. For the CDR3, the DNA is TGTGCCAGCAGCGTTGCGGACAGTAACACTGAAGCTTTCTTT. This encodes CASSVADSNTEAFF. Together with reference TRBV9 and TRBJ1-1, the CDR3 gives the full variable domain: DSGVTQTPKHLITATGQRVTLRCSPRSGDLSVYWYQQSLDQGLQFLIQYYNGEERAKGNILERFSAQQFPDLHSELNLSSLELGDSALYFCASSVADSNTEAFFGQGTRLTVV.

The chain recombines TRBV11-2 with TRBJ1-6; no reliable D call. The germline V gene encodes CDR1 SGHAT and CDR2 FQNNGV. The V end lost 1 base, the J end lost 8 bases, and 12 bases lay between the germline ends. The CDR3 loop spans 15 amino acids. The CDR3 here is CASSLGSLIYSPLHF. DNA for the CDR3: TGTGCCAGCAGCTTAGGGAGTCTGATATATTCACCCCTCCACTTT.

This clone turned up a few times. The CDR3 sequence is CASSDDSAGLGNSPLHF. The CDR3 DNA sequence: TGTGCCAGCAGTGATGATTCGGCAGGGCTTGGTAATTCACCCCTCCACTTT. The chain has TRBV2 and TRBJ1-6; possibly TRBD1 for D (5 bases). This CDR3 is 17 amino acids long. Germline-derived CDR1 and CDR2 are SNHLY and FYNNEI. V dropped 3 bases and J dropped 6 bases, with 18 bases sitting between them.

The genes are TRBV29-1 and TRBJ2-3; D may be TRBD2 (6 bases). Germline values: CDR1 SQVTM, CDR2 ANQGSEA. Trimming removed 6 bases at V and 2 bases at J, with 12 bases between. The CDR3 runs to 13 residues. The CDR3 DNA is TGCAGCGTCATGGGACTGAACACAGATACGCAGTATTTT. It specifies CSVMGLNTDTQYF.

The count of this clone is one. This sequence joins TRBV9 and TRBJ2-1, with a possible D match to TRBD1 (6 bases). Trimming pared 5 bases from V and 4 bases from J, leaving 16 bases between. From germline, CDR1 is SGDLS and CDR2 YYNGEE. This CDR3 spans 15 amino acids. CDR3 nucleotides: TGTGCCAGCAGTTCGGGACACAGTTTTTACAATGAGCAGTTCTTC. Encoded protein: CASSSGHSFYNEQFF.